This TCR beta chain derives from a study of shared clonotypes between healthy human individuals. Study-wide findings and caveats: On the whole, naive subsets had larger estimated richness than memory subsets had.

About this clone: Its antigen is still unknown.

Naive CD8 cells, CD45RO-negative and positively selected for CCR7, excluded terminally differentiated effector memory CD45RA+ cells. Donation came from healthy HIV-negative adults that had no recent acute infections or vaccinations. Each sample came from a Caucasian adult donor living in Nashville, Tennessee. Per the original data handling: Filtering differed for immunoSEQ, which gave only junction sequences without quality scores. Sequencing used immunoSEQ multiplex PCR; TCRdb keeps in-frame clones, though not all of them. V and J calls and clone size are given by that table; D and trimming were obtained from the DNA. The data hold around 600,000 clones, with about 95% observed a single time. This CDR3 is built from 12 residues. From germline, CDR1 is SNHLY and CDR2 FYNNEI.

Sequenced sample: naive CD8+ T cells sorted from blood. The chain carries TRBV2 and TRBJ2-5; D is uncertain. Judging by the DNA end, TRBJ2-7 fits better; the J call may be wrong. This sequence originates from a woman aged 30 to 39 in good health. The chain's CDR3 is CASTAPTYEQYF. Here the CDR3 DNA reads TGTGCCAGCACAGCACCTACCTACGAGCAGTACTTC.